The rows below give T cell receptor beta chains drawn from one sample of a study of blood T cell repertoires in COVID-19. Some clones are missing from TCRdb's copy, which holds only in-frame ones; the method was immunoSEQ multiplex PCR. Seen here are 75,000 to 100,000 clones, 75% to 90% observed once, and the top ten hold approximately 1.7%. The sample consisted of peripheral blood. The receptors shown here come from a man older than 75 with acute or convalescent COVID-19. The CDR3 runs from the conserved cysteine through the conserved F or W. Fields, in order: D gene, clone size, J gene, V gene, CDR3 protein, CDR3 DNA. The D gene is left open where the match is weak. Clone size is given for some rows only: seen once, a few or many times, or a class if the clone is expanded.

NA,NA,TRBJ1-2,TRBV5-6,CASSPGQNYGYTF,TGTGCCAGCAGCCCAGGACAGAACTATGGCTACACCTTC
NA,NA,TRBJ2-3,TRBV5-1,CASSLVLSENTDTQYF,TGCGCCAGCAGCTTGGTCCTATCCGAAAACACAGATACGCAGTATTTT
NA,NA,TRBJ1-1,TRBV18,CASSPQQATGTEAFF,TGTGCCAGCTCACCACAACAGGCCACGGGCACTGAAGCTTTCTTT
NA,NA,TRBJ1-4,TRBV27,CASSPSRGSYEKLFF,TGTGCCAGCAGTCCATCCCGGGGGTCCTACGAAAAACTGTTTTTT
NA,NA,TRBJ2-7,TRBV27,CASSLSRISYEQYF,TGTGCCAGCAGTTTATCTCGTATCTCCTACGAGCAGTACTTC
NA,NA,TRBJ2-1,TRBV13,CASSLKTAYNEQFF,TGTGCCAGCAGCTTAAAAACGGCCTACAATGAGCAGTTCTTC
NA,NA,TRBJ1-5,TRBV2,CASSPGGYDQPQHF,TGTGCCAGCAGTCCAGGAGGATACGATCAGCCCCAGCATTTT
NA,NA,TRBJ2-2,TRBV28,CASSYEMELFF,TGTGCCAGCAGCTACGAAATGGAGCTGTTTTTT
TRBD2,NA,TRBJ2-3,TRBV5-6,CASKPISGRDTDTQYF,TGTGCCAGCAAACCAATTAGCGGGAGGGACACAGATACGCAGTATTTT
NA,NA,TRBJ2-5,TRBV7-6,CASSLVSGGETQYF,TGTGCCAGCAGCTTAGTCTCTGGGGGGGAGACCCAGTACTTC
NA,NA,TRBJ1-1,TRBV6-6,CASRGDMNTEAFF,TGTGCCAGCAGGGGCGACATGAACACTGAAGCTTTCTTT
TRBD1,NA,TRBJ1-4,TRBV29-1,CSVGESTGAEKLFF,TGCAGCGTTGGGGAATCGACAGGGGCGGAAAAACTGTTTTTT
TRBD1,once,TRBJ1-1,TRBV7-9,CASNQWAGGANTEAFF,TGTGCCAGCAACCAGTGGGCAGGGGGTGCGAACACTGAAGCTTTCTTT
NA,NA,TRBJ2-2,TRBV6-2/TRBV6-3,CASSRSRAQAGELFF,TGTGCCAGCAGTAGGTCCAGGGCGCAAGCCGGGGAGCTGTTTTTT
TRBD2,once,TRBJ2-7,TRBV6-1,CASSEGLAGDSLRIEQYF,TGTGCCAGCAGTGAAGGTCTAGCGGGAGATAGTCTTCGTATCGAGCAGTACTTC
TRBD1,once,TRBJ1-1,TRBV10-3,CAITSTGGITEAFF,TGTGCCATCACCTCGACAGGGGGCATTACTGAAGCTTTCTTT
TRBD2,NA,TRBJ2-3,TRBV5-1,CASRWGLAGAADTQYF,TGCGCCAGCAGGTGGGGACTAGCGGGAGCAGCAGATACGCAGTATTTT
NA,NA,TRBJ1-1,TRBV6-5,CASSYRRTSNTEAFF,TGTGCCAGCAGTTACAGGAGGACCTCGAACACTGAAGCTTTCTTT
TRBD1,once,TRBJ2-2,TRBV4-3,CASSQDRLGTGELFF,TGCGCCAGCAGCCAGGACAGGTTGGGCACCGGGGAGCTGTTTTTT
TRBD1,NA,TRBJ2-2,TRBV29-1,CSVERDGTANTGELFF,TGCAGCGTTGAAAGGGATGGGACAGCGAACACCGGGGAGCTGTTTTTT
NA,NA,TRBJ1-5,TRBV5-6,CASSLGTATSNQPQHF,TGTGCCAGCAGCTTGGGGACAGCCACTAGCAATCAGCCCCAGCATTTT
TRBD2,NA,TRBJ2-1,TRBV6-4,CASSDMSSGLSYNEQFF,TGTGCCAGCAGTGACATGTCTAGCGGGCTTTCCTACAATGAGCAGTTCTTC
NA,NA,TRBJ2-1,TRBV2,CASSPGGGVNEQFF,TGTGCCAGCAGCCCAGGAGGGGGGGTGAATGAGCAGTTCTTC
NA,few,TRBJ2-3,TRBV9,CASSVGGGGMSTDTQYF,TGTGCCAGCAGCGTAGGGGGAGGGGGAATGAGCACAGATACGCAGTATTTT
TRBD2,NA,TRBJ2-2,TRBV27,CASTGTSGNDEDTGELFF,TGTGCCAGCACCGGGACTAGCGGGAATGATGAGGACACCGGGGAGCTGTTTTTT
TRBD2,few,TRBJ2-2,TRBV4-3,CASSQETSGSWDTGELFF,TGCGCCAGCAGCCAAGAAACTAGCGGGAGTTGGGACACCGGGGAGCTGTTTTTT
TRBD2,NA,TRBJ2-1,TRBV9,CASSRSGISYNEQFF,TGTGCCAGCAGCCGAAGCGGGATCTCCTACAATGAGCAGTTCTTC
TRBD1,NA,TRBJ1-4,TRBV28,CASSLYRGQGKLFF,TGTGCCAGCAGTTTATACAGGGGGCAAGGGAAACTGTTTTTT
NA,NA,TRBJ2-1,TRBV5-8,CASSLGLNNEQFF,TGTGCCAGCAGCTTGGGACTTAACAATGAGCAGTTCTTC
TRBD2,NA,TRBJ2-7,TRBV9,CASSVGTGGLDEQYF,TGTGCCAGCAGCGTAGGAACGGGAGGGCTTGATGAGCAGTACTTC
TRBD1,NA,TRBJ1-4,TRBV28,CASRTGNEKLFF,TGTGCCAGCCGGACAGGGAATGAAAAACTGTTTTTT
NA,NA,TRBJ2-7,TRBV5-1,CASSRGPERLPSYEQYF,TGCGCCAGCAGCCGGGGTCCGGAGCGCCTCCCCTCCTACGAGCAGTACTTC
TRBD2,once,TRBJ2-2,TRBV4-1,CASSQGPSGRGTGELFF,TGCGCCAGCAGCCAAGGTCCTAGCGGGAGGGGGACCGGGGAGCTGTTTTTT
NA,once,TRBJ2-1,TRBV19,CASSIIGEVNEQFF,TGTGCCAGTAGTATAATAGGGGAGGTCAATGAGCAGTTCTTC
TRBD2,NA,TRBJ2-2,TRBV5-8,CASSSIGLAGVRTGELFF,TGTGCCAGCAGCTCAATCGGGCTAGCGGGAGTTCGGACCGGGGAGCTGTTTTTT
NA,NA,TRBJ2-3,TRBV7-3,CASSLRGADTQYF,TGTGCCAGCAGCTTACGGGGAGCGGATACGCAGTATTTT
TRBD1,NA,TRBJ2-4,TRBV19,CASRDRGRKDIQYF,TGTGCCAGTAGAGACAGGGGGCGCAAGGACATTCAGTACTTC
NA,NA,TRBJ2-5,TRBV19,CASSIPQGWETQYF,TGTGCCAGTAGTATCCCCCAGGGTTGGGAGACCCAGTACTTC
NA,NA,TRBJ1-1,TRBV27,CASSPISRGNTEAFF,TGTGCCAGCAGCCCGATTAGCCGTGGGAACACTGAAGCTTTCTTT
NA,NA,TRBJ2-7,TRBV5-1,CASSLVSASSYEQYF,TGCGCCAGCAGCTTGGTGTCAGCGAGCTCCTACGAGCAGTACTTC
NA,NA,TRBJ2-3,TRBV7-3,CASSIGGASTDTQYF,TGTGCCAGCAGCATAGGGGGGGCCTCGACAGATACGCAGTATTTT
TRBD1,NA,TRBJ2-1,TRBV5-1,CASSLDRAYNEQFF,TGCGCCAGCAGCCTGGACAGGGCGTACAATGAGCAGTTCTTC
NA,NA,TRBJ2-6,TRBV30,CAWNHNYGANVLTF,TGTGCCTGGAACCATAACTACGGGGCCAACGTCCTGACTTTC
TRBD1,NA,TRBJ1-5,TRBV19,CASRLQGNNQPQHF,TGTGCCAGTAGGCTACAGGGGAACAATCAGCCCCAGCATTTT
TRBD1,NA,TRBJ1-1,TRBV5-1,CASSGRQGANTEAFF,TGCGCCAGCAGCGGGCGACAGGGGGCGAACACTGAAGCTTTCTTT
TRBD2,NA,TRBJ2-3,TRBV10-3,CAIRPSSGSTDTQYF,TGTGCCATCAGACCTTCTAGCGGGAGTACGGATACGCAGTATTTT
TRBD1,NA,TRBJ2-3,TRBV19,CASAVVARGRRADTQYF,TGTGCCAGTGCCGTGGTCGCCAGGGGGCGAAGGGCAGATACGCAGTATTTT
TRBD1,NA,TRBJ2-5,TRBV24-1,CATSDTPDRGLETQYF,TGTGCCACCAGTGATACACCAGACAGGGGGCTGGAGACCCAGTACTTC
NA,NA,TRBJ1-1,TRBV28,CASSLGVGGAFF,TGTGCCAGCAGTTTAGGGGTTGGGGGGGCTTTCTTT
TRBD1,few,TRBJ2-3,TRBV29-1,CSVRDRGRADTQYF,TGCAGCGTCCGGGACAGGGGAAGGGCAGATACGCAGTATTTT
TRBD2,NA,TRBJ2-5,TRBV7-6,CASSSTGGSQETQYF,TGTGCCAGCAGCTCTACGGGCGGGAGCCAAGAGACCCAGTACTTC
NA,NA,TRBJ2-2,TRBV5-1,CASSWGVTGELFF,TGCGCCAGCAGCTGGGGGGTAACCGGGGAGCTGTTTTTT